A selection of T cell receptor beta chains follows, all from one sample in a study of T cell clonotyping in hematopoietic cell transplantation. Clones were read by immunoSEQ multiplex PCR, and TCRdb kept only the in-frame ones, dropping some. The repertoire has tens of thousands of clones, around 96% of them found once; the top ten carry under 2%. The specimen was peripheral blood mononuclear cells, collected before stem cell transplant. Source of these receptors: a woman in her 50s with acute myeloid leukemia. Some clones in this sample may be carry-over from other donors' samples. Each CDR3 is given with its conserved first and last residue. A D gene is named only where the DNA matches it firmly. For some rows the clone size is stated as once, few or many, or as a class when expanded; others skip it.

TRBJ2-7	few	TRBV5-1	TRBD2	TGCGCCAGCAGCCTGCGGGGGGGGTACGAGCAGTACTTC	CASSLRGGYEQYF
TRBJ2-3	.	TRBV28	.	TGTGCCAGCTCGCAGGGCACAGATACGCAGTATTTT	CASSQGTDTQYF
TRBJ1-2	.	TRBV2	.	TGTGCCAGCAGCCGATCGGGGGGTGCTGGCTACACCTTC	CASSRSGGAGYTF
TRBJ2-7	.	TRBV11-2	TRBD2	TGTGCCAGCAGCTTTGGGACTAGCGGCGACTACGAGCAGTACTTC	CASSFGTSGDYEQYF
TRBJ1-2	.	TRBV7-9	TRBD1	TGTGCCAGCAGCTCGACCGACAGGGTTGGAGGCTACACCTTC	CASSSTDRVGGYTF
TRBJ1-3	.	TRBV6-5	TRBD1	TGTGCCAGCAGTTACGGGGACAGGGACGGAAACACCATATATTTT	CASSYGDRDGNTIYF
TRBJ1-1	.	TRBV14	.	TGTGCCAGCAGTGTGAGACTTGAAGCTTTCTTT	CASSVRLEAFF
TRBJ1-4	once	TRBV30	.	TGTGCCTGGAGCGCCATACAGGGTACCGAGGGTGAAAAACTGTTTTTT	CAWSAIQGTEGEKLFF
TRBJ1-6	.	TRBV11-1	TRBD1	TGTGCCAGCAGTCACGACAGGGCGAATTCACCCCTCCACTTT	CASSHDRANSPLHF
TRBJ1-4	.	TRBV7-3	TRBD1	TGTGCCAGCAGCGACTACAGGGGGTTGGTAGAAAAACTGTTTTTT	CASSDYRGLVEKLFF
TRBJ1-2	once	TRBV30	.	TGTGCCTGGATAAGGGGCGGAAGATTCTATGGCTACACCTTC	CAWIRGGRFYGYTF
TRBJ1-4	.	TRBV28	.	TGTGCCAGCAGTTTAGGGTCGGTGAATGAAAAACTGTTTTTT	CASSLGSVNEKLFF
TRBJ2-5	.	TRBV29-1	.	TGCAGCTGCGCCCATCAAGAGACCCAGTACTTC	CSCAHQETQYF
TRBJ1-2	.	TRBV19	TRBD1	TGTGCGAGTCGATACCGGGACAGGGACGGTGGCTACACCTTC	CASRYRDRDGGYTF
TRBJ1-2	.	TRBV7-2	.	TGTGCCAGCAGCTTAGTTCCCTTACAGGGTATAGGAGGCTACACCTTC	CASSLVPLQGIGGYTF
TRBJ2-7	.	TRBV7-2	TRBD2	TGTGCCAGCAGCTTTGGACTAGCTTGGTACGAGCAGTACTTC	CASSFGLAWYEQYF
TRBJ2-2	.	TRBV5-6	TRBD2	TGTGCCAGCAGACCCGGGACAGGAGGACTAGCGGGGGTTCGGGGGGAGCTGTTTTTT	CASRPGTGGLAGVRGELFF
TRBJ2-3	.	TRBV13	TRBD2	TGTGCCAGCAGCTCGTCTAGCGGGGGGGCCACAGATACGCAGTATTTT	CASSSSSGGATDTQYF
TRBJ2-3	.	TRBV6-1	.	TGTGCCAGCAGTGAGTGGGGGCCAGATACGCAGTATTTT	CASSEWGPDTQYF
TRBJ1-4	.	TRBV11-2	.	TGTGCCAGCAGCCCCGACAGGAATCGAGCTAATGAAAAACTGTTTTTT	CASSPDRNRANEKLFF
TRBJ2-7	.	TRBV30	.	TGTGCCTGGAGTGCAAAGGCGGAGCAGTACTTC	CAWSAKAEQYF
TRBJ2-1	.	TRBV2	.	TGTGCCAGCAGTGACGGTCGGGTTGAGCAGTTCTTC	CASSDGRVEQFF
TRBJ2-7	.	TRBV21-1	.	TGTGCCACCGCAAGGGGGTTGCGCTACGAGCAGTACTTC	CATARGLRYEQYF
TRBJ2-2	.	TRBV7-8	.	TGTGCCAGCACAGCTTTAGGGTATACCGGGGAGCTGTTTTTT	CASTALGYTGELFF
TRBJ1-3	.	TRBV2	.	TGTGCCAGCACCGTTAGCAGCTCTGGAAACACCATATATTTT	CASTVSSSGNTIYF
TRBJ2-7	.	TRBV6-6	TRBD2	TGTGCCAGCAGCCGCGGGAGTGGCTACGAGCAGTACTTC	CASSRGSGYEQYF
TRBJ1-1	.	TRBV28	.	TGTGCCAGCAGTTCGCAAGGCGGGGGGCAAACTGAAGCTTTCTTT	CASSSQGGGQTEAFF
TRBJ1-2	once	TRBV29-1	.	TGCAGCGTTGACCGCGGACAGCCCATTTCTAACTATGGCTACACCTTC	CSVDRGQPISNYGYTF
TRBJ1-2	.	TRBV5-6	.	TGTGCCAGCAGCTTGTTACAGGGATCCGGCTACACCTTC	CASSLLQGSGYTF
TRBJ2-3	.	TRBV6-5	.	TGTGCCAGCAGTTACTCGAGGGGTACGCAGTATTTT	CASSYSRGTQYF
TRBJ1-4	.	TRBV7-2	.	TGTGCCAGCAGCTTAGTCAGCATAGGGGAAAAACTGTTTTTT	CASSLVSIGEKLFF
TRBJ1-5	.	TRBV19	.	TGTGCCAGTAGTTCTCGGGACACCAATCAGCCCCAGCATTTT	CASSSRDTNQPQHF
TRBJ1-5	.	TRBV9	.	TGTGCCAGCAGCGTAGCTGAGGGTAGCAATCAGCCCCAGCATTTT	CASSVAEGSNQPQHF
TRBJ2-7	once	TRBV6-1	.	TGTGCCAGCAGTGTGCCCTACGAGCAGTACTTC	CASSVPYEQYF
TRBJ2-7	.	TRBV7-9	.	TGTGCCAGCAGCTCCAAGGTGGGGAAATCCTACGAGCAGTACTTC	CASSSKVGKSYEQYF
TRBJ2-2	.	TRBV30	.	TGTGCCTGCCGACAGTTAAACACCGGGGAGCTGTTTTTT	CACRQLNTGELFF
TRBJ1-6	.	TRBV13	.	TGTGCCAGCAGCTTATTGGGGCGGGATTCACCCCTCCACTTT	CASSLLGRDSPLHF
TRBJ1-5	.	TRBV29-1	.	TGCAGCGTAAGAGACGGAAGCAATCAGCCCCAGCATTTT	CSVRDGSNQPQHF
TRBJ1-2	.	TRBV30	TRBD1	TGTGCCGGGGACAGGGACGTGGACTATGGCTACACCTTC	CAGDRDVDYGYTF
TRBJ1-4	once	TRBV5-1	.	TGCGCCAGCAGAGGGGGGACAACTAATGAAAAACTGTTTTTT	CASRGGTTNEKLFF
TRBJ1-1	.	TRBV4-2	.	TGTGCCAGCAGCCAGAACACTGAAGCTTTCTTT	CASSQNTEAFF
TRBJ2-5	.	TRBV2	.	TGTGCCAGCAGTGAAATTGGGGCCCCGCGGGGCCAAGAAGCGGAGACCCAGTACTTC	CASSEIGAPRGQEAETQYF
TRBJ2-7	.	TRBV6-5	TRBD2	TGTGCCAGCAGCTCGGGACTATTCTACGAGCAGTACTTC	CASSSGLFYEQYF
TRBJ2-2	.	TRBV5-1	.	TGCGCCAGCAGTACAAGCGGCCCGAACACCGGGGAGCTGTTTTTT	CASSTSGPNTGELFF
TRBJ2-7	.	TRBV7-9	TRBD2	TGTGCCAGCAGCTTTAGCGGGGTGGGGAGCTACGAGCAGTACTTC	CASSFSGVGSYEQYF
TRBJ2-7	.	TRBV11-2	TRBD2	TGTGCCAGCAGCTTATTCGGCGGGAGGGCTTACGAGCAGTACTTC	CASSLFGGRAYEQYF
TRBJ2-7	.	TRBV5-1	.	TGCGCCAGCAGCTTGGTGGGAGCTGGCGAGCAGTACTTC	CASSLVGAGEQYF
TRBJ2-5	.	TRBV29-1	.	TGCAGCGTTGTCGAGGTGAATGGAGAGACCCAGTACTTC	CSVVEVNGETQYF
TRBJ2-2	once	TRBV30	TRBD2	TGTGCCTGGACTAGCGGGATTGGCAACACCGGGGAGCTGTTTTTT	CAWTSGIGNTGELFF
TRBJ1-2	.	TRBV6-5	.	TGTGCCAGCAGACACGCAAGGTCGGGGACGTATGGCTACACCTTC	CASRHARSGTYGYTF
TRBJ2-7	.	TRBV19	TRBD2	TGTGCCAGTAGTATAGCCTGGGGGGAGGGCGCCTACGAGCAGTACTTC	CASSIAWGEGAYEQYF
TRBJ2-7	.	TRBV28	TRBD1	TGTGCCAGCAGTTCCGGGACAGGGGTTTTGTACGAGCAGTACTTC	CASSSGTGVLYEQYF
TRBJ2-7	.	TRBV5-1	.	TGCGCCAGCAGCTTGGCCGGGCCCCGCGAGCAGTACTTC	CASSLAGPREQYF
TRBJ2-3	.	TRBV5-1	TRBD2	TGCGCCAGCAGCTTGGAGAAGGGGCTAGCGGGCACAGATACGCAGTATTTT	CASSLEKGLAGTDTQYF
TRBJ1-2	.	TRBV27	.	TGTGCCAGCAGTTCTACGGACAAGTTAGCTGGGGTCCATGGCTACACCTTC	CASSSTDKLAGVHGYTF
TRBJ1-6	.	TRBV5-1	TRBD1	TGCGCCAGCAGCGAGACAGGGCCTTTGGATTCACCCCTCCACTTT	CASSETGPLDSPLHF
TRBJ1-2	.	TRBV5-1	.	TGCGCCAGCAGCTCGGAGACTTATGGCTACACCTTC	CASSSETYGYTF
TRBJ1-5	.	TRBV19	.	TGTGCCAGTAGTCAGGGGTTAAATCAGCCCCAGCATTTT	CASSQGLNQPQHF
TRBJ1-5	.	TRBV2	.	TGTGCCAGCAGTGAAAAGGCTCGGAATCAGCCCCAGCATTTT	CASSEKARNQPQHF